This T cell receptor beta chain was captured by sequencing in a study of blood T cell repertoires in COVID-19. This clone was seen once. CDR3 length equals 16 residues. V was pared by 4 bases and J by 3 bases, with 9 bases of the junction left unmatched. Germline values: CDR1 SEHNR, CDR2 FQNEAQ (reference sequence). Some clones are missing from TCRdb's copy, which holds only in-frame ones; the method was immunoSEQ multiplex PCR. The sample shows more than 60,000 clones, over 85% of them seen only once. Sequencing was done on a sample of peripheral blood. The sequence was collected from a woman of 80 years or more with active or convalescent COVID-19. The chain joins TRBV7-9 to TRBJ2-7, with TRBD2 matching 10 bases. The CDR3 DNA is TGTGCCAGCAGCTCCCTCCTAGCGGGGGAATTCTACGAGCAGTACTTC. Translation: CASSSLLAGEFYEQYF.